This record concerns one T cell receptor beta chain sequence. Only a few counts were recorded for this clone. Its antigen has not been determined. Per-base qualities were not stored, and no clone one base away is much larger. Distinct nucleotide sequences in the sample also encode this CDR3. The data were obtained in a study of blood T cell repertoires in COVID-19 (dated by TCRdb to about 2020). For the study in its entirety: Samples from collaborators originated in the United States, Italy and Spain and spanned both the acute and convalescent phases of COVID-19. The material from the prospective study consisted of cDNA or gDNA derived from T cells, B-cell-depleted T cells, or PBMCs. The dataset comprised deeply sampled blood TCRbeta repertoires from subjects exposed to, actively infected with, or recovered from COVID-19. A freely available public database, intended as a resource for researchers studying the immune response to SARS-CoV-2, is where the repertoires were released. The samples were drawn from two sources: the first 160 participants of the ongoing ImmuneRACE study, and 1,000 to 1,500 subjects contributed by 6 global collaborators. The sample metadata nearly always contained a de-identified subject ID, COVID-19 status, age in years and sex. Where available, HLA class I and class II types were taken from metadata supplied by the sample provider and were not determined by assay-based typing.

Results and caveats for the whole study, not just this receptor: Clinical and demographic metadata were provided uncurated, with the amount varying by source and participant.

The immunoSEQ Assay, a bias-controlled multiplex PCR, was used to amplify TCRbeta CDR3 regions from genomic DNA. The published analysis was carried out like this. The number of nucleated cells in each sample was estimated by amplification of reference gene primers within the assay. To quantify the absolute abundance of each unique TCRbeta CDR3 rearrangement, sequence reads were collapsed and filtered. For each sample, productive Simpson clonality was calculated as the square root of Simpson's diversity index over productive rearrangements. The source is immuneACCESS, and TCRdb retained only in-frame sequences with V and J called. Part of the clones is not carried over; for the studies checked, unresolved V genes explain less than half of this, and the remainder is unexplained. That table furnishes V, J and clone size, whereas the DNA furnished D and trimming. The sample table lists around 290,000 clones, around nine tenths of them with a count of one. The ten biggest clones cover approximately 4.3% of the sample.

CDR1 SGHRS and CDR2 YFSETQ are derived from the germline V gene. The trim is 2 bases for V and 0 bases for J, with a gap of 8 bases between the germline ends. The CDR3 holds 14 amino acids from the cysteine to the phenylalanine. The entry retains the CDR3 DNA only, 42 bases that are in frame from base 1. Each collaborating institution followed its own protocols to collect whole blood in K2EDTA tubes. Collaborator samples were shipped for TCRbeta analysis as frozen whole blood, isolated PBMCs, or DNA extracted from either sample type. The receptor was isolated from a man aged 40-49 years with acute or convalescent COVID-19. Material for sequencing was peripheral blood. The chain links TRBV5-1 with TRBJ1-1; TRBD1 is perhaps the D gene, given 5 matching bases. The CDR3 in this case is CASSLDRLNTEAFF. The DNA sequence is as follows: TGCGCCAGCAGCTTAGACAGATTGAACACTGAAGCTTTCTTT.